A selection of T cell receptor beta chains follows, all from one sample in a study of cytomegalovirus exposure and HLA in healthy donors. Sequencing used immunoSEQ multiplex PCR; TCRdb keeps in-frame clones, though not all of them. In the table there are roughly 110,000 clones, under 70% of which are singletons. Sequencing was done on a sample of PBMCs. All receptors derive from a man aged 18 to 30 in good health and CMV-seropositive. The CDR3 runs from the conserved cysteine through the conserved F or W. The order of the fields is J gene, V gene, D gene, clone size, CDR3 DNA, CDR3 protein. D genes are given only for firm matches. Where a row states a size, it is once, few, many or the class of an expanded clone; other rows omit it.

>TRBJ2-2|TRBV29-1|TRBD2|-
TGCAGCGTTGCGAAGCGGGGGGCCGGGGAGCTGTTTTTT
CSVAKRGAGELFF
>TRBJ2-3|TRBV6-1|TRBD2|few
TGTGCCACAACCAGCGGGAACACAGATACGCAGTATTTT
CATTSGNTDTQYF
>TRBJ2-1|TRBV9|TRBD2|-
TGTGCCAGCAGCGAAACTAGCGGGGGAAAGTACAATGAGCAGTTCTTC
CASSETSGGKYNEQFF
>TRBJ2-6|TRBV18|-|-
TGTGCCAGCTCACCAGGGACTCCAAGCCCCCTCTCTGGGGCCAACGTCCTGACTTTC
CASSPGTPSPLSGANVLTF
>TRBJ2-3|TRBV6-1|-|-
TGTGCCAGCAGTCGAGGACTGATTCTGGGCGATACGCAGTATTTT
CASSRGLILGDTQYF
>TRBJ1-2|TRBV6-1|TRBD1|few
TGTGCCAGCAGTAACCAGGGGGTCAATGGCTACACCTTC
CASSNQGVNGYTF
>TRBJ1-2|TRBV5-1|TRBD1|few
TGCGCCAGCAGCACAGGCGGGACAGGGGGTGGCTACACCTTC
CASSTGGTGGGYTF
>TRBJ2-1|TRBV5-1|-|-
TGCGCCAGCAGCTTGGCCTCGGGTCGTGAGCAGTTCTTC
CASSLASGREQFF
>TRBJ2-2|TRBV6-1|TRBD1|-
TGTGCCAGCAGTGAAGTTACCGGGACAGGGGCCGGGGAGCTGTTTTTT
CASSEVTGTGAGELFF
>TRBJ2-7|TRBV6-6|TRBD1|few
TGTGCCACGCGGGACAGGGTCTACGAGCAGTACTTC
CATRDRVYEQYF
>TRBJ2-5|TRBV5-1|-|-
TGCGCCAGCAGCCGAACGACAGGTGGGGAGACCCAGTACTTC
CASSRTTGGETQYF
>TRBJ1-1|TRBV2|-|-
TGTGCCAGCAGTATCCATAGGACAAAACCGTTAATGAACACTGAAGCTTTCTTT
CASSIHRTKPLMNTEAFF
>TRBJ2-1|TRBV30|TRBD1|-
TGTGCCTGGAGTCAGGGACAGGGGGGCTACAATGAGCAGTTCTTC
CAWSQGQGGYNEQFF
>TRBJ2-1|TRBV27|-|-
TGTGCCAGCAGCCCCCCTAGGGTTCGCGGGGTTGGGAATGAGCAGTTCTTC
CASSPPRVRGVGNEQFF
>TRBJ1-1|TRBV10-1|-|-
TGCGCCAGCAGTGAAGGAGGGTCAAACACTGAAGCTTTCTTT
CASSEGGSNTEAFF
>TRBJ1-6|TRBV9|-|-
TGTGCCAGCAGCCCAACAGATGTTTCACCCCTCCACTTT
CASSPTDVSPLHF
>TRBJ1-3|TRBV7-6|-|-
TGTGCCAGCAGCTCCCATGGAGGGGTGAACACCATATATTTT
CASSSHGGVNTIYF
>TRBJ2-2|TRBV7-9|TRBD1|-
TGTGCCAGCAGCCGCCGGACAGGGGGCGGGTCCGGGGAGCTGTTTTTT
CASSRRTGGGSGELFF
>TRBJ2-7|TRBV6-1|-|-
TGTGCCAGCAGTGAAGGCAGATACAGAACTTCCTACGAGCAGTACTTC
CASSEGRYRTSYEQYF
>TRBJ1-6|TRBV6-4|-|-
TGTGCCAGCAGTGAAAACCCAAGTGGGGGCTCGGATTCACCCCTCCACTTT
CASSENPSGGSDSPLHF
>TRBJ1-5|TRBV19|-|-
TGTGCCAGTAGTATAGTGGAATACAGGGTGAGCAATCAGCCCCAGCATTTT
CASSIVEYRVSNQPQHF
>TRBJ1-2|TRBV28|TRBD1|few
TGTGCCAGCAGACTAAATTTAGGAGGGGGACAGGGGTTCTATGGCTACACCTTC
CASRLNLGGGQGFYGYTF
>TRBJ2-1|TRBV9|-|-
TGTGCCAGCAGCGTAGATCGGGTACCACTGGGCAATGAGCAGTTCTTC
CASSVDRVPLGNEQFF
>TRBJ2-5|TRBV27|TRBD1|-
TGTGCCAGCAGTTCCTCGGACAGGGCTTTCCAAGAGACCCAGTACTTC
CASSSSDRAFQETQYF
>TRBJ2-7|TRBV7-9|-|few
TGTGCCAGCAGCCATAGGGGCTCCTACGAGCAGTACTTC
CASSHRGSYEQYF
>TRBJ1-2|TRBV28|-|-
TGTGCCAGCAGTTTGGACAGAGGTGGCTACACCTTC
CASSLDRGGYTF
>TRBJ2-5|TRBV5-1|TRBD2|-
TGCGCCAGCAGCTCCGGGGGGGCTTCCGAGACCCAGTACTTC
CASSSGGASETQYF
>TRBJ2-3|TRBV5-6|-|-
TGTGCCAGCAGCTTGGCCGGGGATCCCGGCACAGATACGCAGTATTTT
CASSLAGDPGTDTQYF
>TRBJ2-2|TRBV7-7|TRBD1|-
TGTGCCAGCAGCGCGACAGGGGGGAACACCGGGGAGCTATTTTTT
CASSATGGNTGELFF
>TRBJ1-2|TRBV9|-|-
TGTGCCAGCAGCGTAGCCGGGGAAAACTATGGCTACACCTTC
CASSVAGENYGYTF
>TRBJ2-1|TRBV6-5|-|-
TGTGCCAGCAGTTACTGGGGGGGCCTAGACTATGAGCAGTTCTTC
CASSYWGGLDYEQFF
>TRBJ2-5|TRBV5-6|-|-
TGTGCCAGCAGCTTGGTAGCAACGGAGACCCAGTACTTC
CASSLVATETQYF
>TRBJ2-5|TRBV18|TRBD1|-
TGTGCCAGCTCCCGACAGGGCGTGGAGACCCAGTACTTC
CASSRQGVETQYF
>TRBJ1-2|TRBV7-9|-|-
TGTGCCAGCAGCCCCCTGGAACCAGGGAACTATGGCTACACCTTC
CASSPLEPGNYGYTF
>TRBJ2-6|TRBV6-5|TRBD1|-
TGTGCCAGCAGTTACTTAACAGGGGCTGGGGCCAACGTCCTGACTTTC
CASSYLTGAGANVLTF
>TRBJ2-1|TRBV11-1|-|-
TGTGCCAGCAGCTTACAGGGGTATGAGCAGTTCTTC
CASSLQGYEQFF
>TRBJ2-7|TRBV6-1|-|few
TGTGCCAGCAGTGAATACGGGGGGCCGTACTCCTACGAGCAGTACTTC
CASSEYGGPYSYEQYF
>TRBJ2-5|TRBV4-1|TRBD2|-
TGCGCCAGCAGCCAAAGTCCAGCGGGGTTGGGAGAGACCCAGTACTTC
CASSQSPAGLGETQYF
>TRBJ2-5|TRBV27|TRBD1|-
TGTGCCAGCGGGCCGGGACAGGGGTACCAAGAGACCCAGTACTTC
CASGPGQGYQETQYF
>TRBJ1-2|TRBV27|TRBD1|-
TGTGCCAGCAGCCCTCAGGGGGGCTATGGCTACACCTTC
CASSPQGGYGYTF
>TRBJ2-3|TRBV10-2|TRBD2|few
TGCGCCAGCAGGGGGCTAGCGGGGGCCGCGGATACGCAGTATTTT
CASRGLAGAADTQYF
>TRBJ1-2|TRBV6-5|TRBD1|-
TGTGCCAGCGGCCGTGGGACAGCTTATGGCTACACCTTC
CASGRGTAYGYTF
>TRBJ2-6|TRBV5-1|-|-
TGCGCCAGCAGCGACAGGGCCAACGTCCTGACTTTC
CASSDRANVLTF
>TRBJ2-1|TRBV4-1|TRBD2|-
TGCGCCAGCAGCCAAGTAGCGACTAGCCCCTACAATGAGCAGTTCTTC
CASSQVATSPYNEQFF
>TRBJ2-7|TRBV28|TRBD2|-
TGTGCCAGCACTGAGCCTAGCGGGGTCCGCTCGGGGCAGTACTTC
CASTEPSGVRSGQYF
>TRBJ1-1|TRBV10-2|-|few
TGCGCCAGCAGTGAACCGACTGGATCGGCTTTCTTT
CASSEPTGSAFF
>TRBJ2-5|TRBV19|TRBD2|-
TGTGCCAGTAGTATGACTAGCGGGGGAGAGACCCAGTACTTC
CASSMTSGGETQYF
>TRBJ1-3|TRBV5-1|TRBD1|-
TGCGCCAGCAGCATGGACAGGGGTGGCGGAAACACCATATATTTT
CASSMDRGGGNTIYF
>TRBJ2-7|TRBV30|TRBD2|few
TGTGCCTGGAGGGGAGGACTAGCGGGGCCCTACGAGCAGTACTTC
CAWRGGLAGPYEQYF
>TRBJ2-2|TRBV25-1|TRBD1|-
TGTGCCAGCAGGCCGGGACAGGGTGACGGGGAGCTGTTTTTT
CASRPGQGDGELFF
>TRBJ1-6|TRBV10-1|TRBD1|-
TGCGCCAGCACCTCCGGACAGGGAACACCCCTCCACTTT
CASTSGQGTPLHF
>TRBJ1-4|TRBV10-3|-|-
TGTGCCATCAGTGAGTCTTTCCAGTCTACAGGCTCTAATGAAAAACTGTTTTTT
CAISESFQSTGSNEKLFF
>TRBJ1-3|TRBV30|TRBD1|few
TGTGCCTGGAGTGTGCAAGCGTTCACAGGGGGCAGGAGAGGAAACACCATATATTTT
CAWSVQAFTGGRRGNTIYF
>TRBJ2-1|TRBV2|-|-
TGTGCCAGCAGGCGATCGAGCTCCTACAATGAGCAGTTCTTC
CASRRSSSYNEQFF